This T cell receptor beta chain was sequenced for a study of CD8 T cells in ankylosing spondylitis. Study-wide results and limits: About 8 highly homologous variants made up a TCR beta motif that seemed to typify ankylosing spondylitis blood.

TCRdb used MiXCR to reprocess the 5' RACE reads, holding one entry per CDR3 protein. The data hold approximately 540,000 distinct CDR3 sequences, with 12% observed a single time. Comments on this clonotype: Its matching antigen is unknown. The junction differs from germline at one of its ends, possibly a read error.

CDR1 and CDR2 (germline): DFQATT, SNEGSKA (reference sequence). This CDR3 has 14 amino acids. The sample comprised blood, either unsorted or a sorted T cell fraction (not recorded which). The genes are TRBV20-1 and TRBJ2-7; 8 bases are shared with TRBD2. The clonotype was recovered from a male donor with ankylosing spondylitis. In nucleotides, the CDR3 is TGCAGTGTTAGAGAAAGCGGGAGATCCTACGAGCAGTACTTC. It is translated as CSVRESGRSYEQYF.